Following are 29 T cell receptor beta chains from one sample sequenced in a study of T cells in Graves' hyperthyroidism and ophthalmopathy. RNA transcripts were the template for amplifying TCR beta CDR3 regions. When the TCR CDR3 underwent first-round RT-PCR, the HTBI primer set was used. TCRdb fed the multiplex PCR reads into MiXCR, producing one record per CDR3 protein. The sample yields approximately 640,000 distinct CDR3 sequences, 15% to 20% seen once. Sequenced sample: blood. These receptor sequences come from a man aged 45 to 65 with Graves' hyperthyroidism.

The sample holds many counts of this clonotype. This chain uses TRBV28 with TRBJ2-7; 14 bases are a match to TRBD2. V gave up 6 bases and J gave up 4 bases; unmatched junction bases: 8. The CDR3 is 16 residues long. From germline, CDR1 is MDHEN and CDR2 SYDVKM. The CDR3 reads CASSAPGTSGSYEQYF. The CDR3 DNA sequence: TGTGCCAGCAGCGCTCCGGGGACTAGCGGGAGTTACGAGCAGTACTTC.

V gene TRBV4-1 combines with J gene TRBJ1-2, with no clear D. The germline V gene has CDR1 MGHRA and CDR2 YSYEKL. Deletions cut 3 bases from V and 4 bases from J, with 9 bases between. There are 13 residues in the CDR3. CDR3 nucleotides: TGCGCCAGCAGCCAGCCCGGGTCCTATGGCTACACCTTC. Protein: CASSQPGSYGYTF.

The CDR3 region is CASSFREEETQYF. The CDR3 bases are TGTGCCAGCAGTTTTCGTGAGGAAGAGACCCAGTACTTC. This chain links TRBV27 with TRBJ2-5; D unresolved. Trimming removed 3 bases at V and 3 bases at J, with 8 bases between. In germline, CDR1 is MNHEY, CDR2 SMNVEV (reference sequence). This CDR3 has 13 residues.

This clonotype has only a few counts. The chain is built from TRBV28 and TRBJ1-5; 7 bases are a match to TRBD1. Germline assignment: CDR1 MDHEN and CDR2 SYDVKM. V dropped 4 bases and J dropped 6; count of bases not matched to a gene: 9. The CDR3 loop spans 15 amino acids. CDR3 residues: CASSSPAGGFQPQHF. CDR3 DNA: TGTGCCAGCAGTTCCCCGGCAGGGGGGTTTCAGCCCCAGCATTTT.

The table lists this clonotype with many counts. The chain carries TRBV11-2 and TRBJ2-5, with 10 nucleotides matching TRBD2. CDR3 length equals 18 residues. The V gene end was trimmed by 0 bases and the J gene end by 4 bases; junction bases not matched to a gene: 11. Germline assignment: CDR1 SGHAT and CDR2 FQNNGV. The DNA for the CDR3 is TGTGCCAGCAGCTTAGATCGGGAGCTAGCGGGAGTCTTAGAGACCCAGTACTTC. Translating it yields CASSLDRELAGVLETQYF.

Ten or more counts support this clonotype. The gene calls are TRBV27 and TRBJ2-3, with TRBD2 matching 7 bases. Germline CDR1 reads MNHEY; CDR2 reads SMNVEV (reference sequence). J was trimmed by 4 bases and V by 4 bases; bases with no gene match: 5. This CDR3 contains 14 residues. CDR3 in DNA: TGTGCCAGCAGTTCGGGGGGAGGGGCAGATACGCAGTATTTT. Protein product: CASSSGGGADTQYF.

The table lists this clonotype with a few counts. The chain combines TRBV12-3 or TRBV12-4 with TRBJ2-2; 10 bases map to TRBD2. The CDR3 contains 16 residues. Trimming at V came to 5 bases and at J to 4 bases, leaving 7 bases not matched to a gene. The CDR3 region has the DNA TGTGCCAGCAGTCCTTTAGCGGGGGGCGCCACCGGGGAGCTGTTTTTT. It specifies CASSPLAGGATGELFF.

The chain recombines TRBV11-1 with TRBJ2-4; D is uncertain. V lost 3 bases and J lost 1, with 10 bases in between. This CDR3 comprises 15 residues. Germline V CDR1 and CDR2: SGHAT, FQDESV (reference sequence). The DNA of the CDR3 is TGTGCCAGCAGCTTTCCCAGGTTCGCCAAAAACATTCAGTACTTC. Its translation: CASSFPRFAKNIQYF.

The chain links TRBV7-9 to TRBJ1-5, with D possibly matching TRBD1 (5 bases). Germline loops: CDR1 SEHNR, CDR2 FQNEAQ (reference sequence). CDR3 length: 15 amino acids. The V gene lost 3 bases and the J gene lost 7 bases, with 16 bases spanning the gap. CDR3: CASSLAGTRGQPQHF. The CDR3 DNA sequence: TGTGCCAGCAGCTTGGCAGGGACCCGGGGGCAGCCCCAGCATTTT.

The chain combines TRBV4-2 with TRBJ2-2, with TRBD2 identical over 7 bases. The germline gives CDR1 LGHNA, CDR2 YNFKEQ. The CDR3 is made up of 14 amino acids. The junction had 6 bases not matched to a gene; V was cut back by 8 bases and J by 3 bases. CDR3 sequence (DNA): TGTGCCAGCCAGACTAGCTTAGACACCGGGGAGCTGTTTTTT. Translated: CASQTSLDTGELFF.

Details on this clonotype: An end of the junction does not agree with germline; a read error may underlie this. This chain uses TRBV6-1 with TRBJ1-1; 10 bases map to TRBD1. CDR3 length: 16 residues. Germline V CDR1 and CDR2: MNHNS, SASEGT. The DNA of the CDR3 is TGTGTCAGCAGGAAAGACAGGGGGCCTCTGGACACTGAAGCTTTCTTT. Its protein is CVSRKDRGPLDTEAFF.

CDR3 bases: TGCAGTGCTAGAGACGGCAGCGGGAGCCCATACGAGCAGTACTTC. Translation gives CSARDGSGSPYEQYF. V gene TRBV20-1 combines with J gene TRBJ2-7; TRBD2 aligns across 8 bases. J lost 4 bases, V lost 0 bases, and 8 bases had no gene match. CDR1 and CDR2 from the germline V gene are DFQATT and SNEGSKA (reference sequence). There are 15 residues in the CDR3.

This clonotype occurred a few times. The chain joins TRBV3-1 to TRBJ1-2, with TRBD1 matching over 7 bases. Germline V gene data show CDR1 as LGHDT and CDR2 as YNNKEL (reference sequence). The CDR3 sequence is 17 residues long. V shed 3 bases, J shed 8 bases, and the junction held 18 bases outside the gene matches. CDR3 bases: TGTGCCAGCAGCCAGACTTTTGGGACAGTCGGAGGGAACGGCTACACCTTC. Encoded protein: CASSQTFGTVGGNGYTF. Looking up the rest from reference TRBV3-1 and TRBJ1-2 gives the full variable domain: DTAVSQTPKYLVTQMGNDKSIKCEQNLGHDTMYWYKQDSKKFLKIMFSYNNKELIINETVPNRFSPKSPDKAHLNLHINSLELGDSAVYFCASSQTFGTVGGNGYTFGSGTRLTVV.

This clonotype was counted many times. The chain employs TRBV12-3 or TRBV12-4 and TRBJ1-1, with D possibly matching TRBD1 (6 bases). The germline V and J ends were trimmed by 5 bases and 5 bases, with 12 bases remaining between them. This CDR3 is 13 amino acids long. Written as DNA, the CDR3 is TGTGCCAGCAGTCGATCAGGGGTGACTGAAGCTTTCTTT. This translates into CASSRSGVTEAFF.

This clonotype has only one observation. The CDR3 DNA sequence: TGTGCCAGCCCCCGACAGGGGTTAGGCTATGGCTACACCTTC. As protein: CASPRQGLGYGYTF. The chain uses TRBV28 and TRBJ1-2; TRBD1 matches at 8 bases. CDR3 length: 14 amino acids. Trimming removed 8 bases from V and 4 bases from J; junction bases left unmatched: 9. Germline V gene lookup returns CDR1 MDHEN and CDR2 SYDVKM.

This clonotype appeared many times. The chain is built from TRBV6-6 and TRBJ2-1, with 12 bases that match TRBD2. CDR1 is MNHNY, CDR2 SVGAGI, per germline (reference sequence). The CDR3 is made up of 17 amino acids. V shed 0 bases and J 5 bases; nucleotides not matched to a gene: 5. CDR3 amino acids: CASSYSKTSGGDNEQFF. Written as DNA, the CDR3 is TGTGCCAGCAGTTACTCTAAGACTAGCGGGGGTGACAATGAGCAGTTCTTC.

The chain joins TRBV28 to TRBJ1-2, with D possibly matching TRBD1 (5 bases). The germline V gene has CDR1 MDHEN and CDR2 SYDVKM. Trimming stripped 4 bases from V and 8 bases from J, with 20 bases between. The CDR3 has 15 residues. The CDR3 reads CASSSHPTAVGGYTF. The CDR3 coding sequence is TGTGCCAGCAGTTCCCACCCGACAGCCGTTGGGGGCTACACCTTC.

This clonotype has ten or more counts. For the CDR3, the DNA is TGTGCCAGCAGTTCCTTTACCGGGACAGGGACCTACGAGCAGTACTTC. This sequence encodes CASSSFTGTGTYEQYF. The V call is TRBV28, the J call TRBJ2-7; 9 bases line up with TRBD1. The J segment lost 2 bases and the V segment lost 4 bases, leaving 9 bases of the junction unmatched. Germline lookup yields CDR1 MDHEN and CDR2 SYDVKM. The CDR3 totals 16 residues. Based on the CDR3 plus reference TRBV28 and TRBJ2-7, the full variable domain is DVKVTQSSRYLVKRTGEKVFLECVQDMDHENMFWYRQDPGLGLRLIYFSYDVKMKEKGDIPEGYSVSREKKERFSLILESASTNQTSMYLCASSSFTGTGTYEQYFGPGTRLTVT.

The chain couples TRBV12-3 or TRBV12-4 to TRBJ2-2; 13 positions match TRBD2. Trimming cost V 1 base and J 5 bases; bases outside gene matches: 4. The length of the CDR3 is 17 residues. Here the CDR3 reads CASSLGLAGGRTGELFF. The DNA of the CDR3 is TGTGCCAGCAGTTTAGGACTAGCGGGAGGTCGGACCGGGGAGCTGTTTTTT.

Comments on this clonotype: This could be a read error, since a much larger clone is one nucleotide away. The V gene is TRBV10-3, the J gene TRBJ1-1, with D tentatively TRBD1 (5 bases). The germline CDR1 and CDR2 sequences are ENHRY and SYGVKD. The germline V and J ends were trimmed by 4 bases and 1 base, with 7 bases remaining between them. The CDR3 has 13 amino acids. In DNA, the CDR3 is TGTGCCATCAGTGGGGGACCGAACACTGAAGCTTTCTTT. It yields the protein CAISGGPNTEAFF.

This clonotype appeared many times. CDR3 protein: CASRNRGETQYF. The CDR3 DNA reads as TGTGCCAGCAGGAACAGGGGGGAGACCCAGTACTTC. The rearrangement links TRBV6-1 to TRBJ2-5, with 8 bases aligning to TRBD1. The V segment lost 6 bases and the J segment 5 bases; nucleotides outside the gene matches: 2. Germline CDR1 and CDR2: MNHNS and SASEGT. This CDR3 contains 12 residues.

This clonotype was seen ten or more times. This sequence joins TRBV4-1 and TRBJ1-2, with D perhaps TRBD1 (5 bases). V lost 0 bases and J lost 8, with 16 bases in between. This CDR3 contains 15 residues. Germline CDR1 MGHRA, CDR2 YSYEKL. The CDR3 bases are TGCGCCAGCAGCCAAGATCAAGGGGCTGCAAGGGGCTACACCTTC. This encodes CASSQDQGAARGYTF.

Comments on this clonotype: A clone one base away is much larger, so this may be a read error. The V call is TRBV7-3, the J call TRBJ2-7, with a possible D match to TRBD2 (7 bases). The V gene's germline CDR1 is SGHTA and CDR2 FQGTGA. The CDR3 is 14 residues long. The CDR3 protein is CASSLGRGAYEQHF. DNA of the CDR3: TGTGCCAGCAGCTTAGGACGGGGGGCCTACGAGCAGCACTTC.

The chain has TRBV9 and TRBJ1-3; the D gene is possibly TRBD1 (5 bases). From germline, CDR1 is SGDLS and CDR2 YYNGEE. V gave up 2 bases and J gave up 4 bases, with 13 bases separating them. The CDR3 runs to 15 residues. The CDR3 DNA is TGTGCCAGCAGCGTTATCGGGACGGCCGGAAACACCATATATTTT. It is translated as CASSVIGTAGNTIYF.

Regarding this clonotype: A much bigger clone sits one base away, suggesting this may be a read error. Because the CDR3 is missing its conserved closing phenylalanine or tryptophan, this is likely a read error. The rearrangement links TRBV6-1 to TRBJ2-3; possible D gene TRBD1, 5 bases. The CDR3 is 16 amino acids. Germline V CDR1 and CDR2: MNHNS, SASEGT. Trimming stripped 1 base from V and 5 bases from J, with 16 bases between. CDR3 amino acids: CASSEDTREQQDTQYS. DNA of the CDR3: TGTGCCAGCAGTGAAGACACCAGGGAACAGCAAGATACGCAGTATTCT.

This clonotype was counted at least ten times. The chain combines TRBV5-1 with TRBJ2-3, with TRBD2 identical over 8 bases. J gave up 5 bases and V 3 bases, and 11 bases lay outside the gene matches. CDR1 is SGHRS, CDR2 YFSETQ, per germline. CDR3 size: 16 residues. In DNA, the CDR3 is TGCGCCAGCAGCTCCCGAGCGAGCGGGAGAGGAGATACGCAGTATTTT. It translates to CASSSRASGRGDTQYF.

The chain couples TRBV7-3 to TRBJ1-4, with a tentative D call TRBD1 (5 bases). V was shortened by 5 bases and J by 3 bases, with 16 bases between the two germline ends. The CDR3 contains 16 residues. Looked up from germline, CDR1 is SGHTA and CDR2 is FQGTGA. CDR3 protein: CASSREGGGSNEKLFF. The CDR3, as DNA: TGTGCCAGCAGCCGAGAAGGCGGGGGTTCTAATGAAAAACTGTTTTTT.

This clonotype was seen many times. The chain joins TRBV11-2 to TRBJ2-3, with 8 bases aligning to TRBD1. Germline V gene sequence: CDR1 SGHAT, CDR2 FQNNGV. J was trimmed by 4 bases and V by 2 bases; bases with no gene match: 2. The length of the CDR3 is 14 residues. In DNA form, the CDR3 reads TGTGCCAGCAGCTTATACAGGGGGGCAGATACGCAGTATTTT. This encodes CASSLYRGADTQYF.

At least ten counts were recorded for this clonotype. The CDR3 nucleotides read TGTGCCAGCAGCCAAGTGTTTCCGGGGAATGAGCAGTTCTTC. Translated: CASSQVFPGNEQFF. V and J are TRBV3-2 and TRBJ2-1; the listed D gene, TRBD1, was not tested against the DNA. TRBV3-2 is listed as a pseudogene. The CDR3 extends over 14 amino acids.